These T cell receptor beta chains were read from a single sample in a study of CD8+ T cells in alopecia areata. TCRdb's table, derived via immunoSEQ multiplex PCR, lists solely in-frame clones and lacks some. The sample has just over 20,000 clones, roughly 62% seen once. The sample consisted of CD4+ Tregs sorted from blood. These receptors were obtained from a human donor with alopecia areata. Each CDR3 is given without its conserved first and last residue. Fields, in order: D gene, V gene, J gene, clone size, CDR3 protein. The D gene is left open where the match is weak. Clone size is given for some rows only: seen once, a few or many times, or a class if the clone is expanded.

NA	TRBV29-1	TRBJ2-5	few	SVLQETQY
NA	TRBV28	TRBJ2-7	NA	ASSGPREQY
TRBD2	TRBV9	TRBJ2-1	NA	ASSVVALAAYNEQF
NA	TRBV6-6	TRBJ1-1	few	ASSTGTVRAF
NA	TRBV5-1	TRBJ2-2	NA	ASSPGSGGELF
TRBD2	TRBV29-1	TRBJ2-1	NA	SVAATSAHSYNEQF
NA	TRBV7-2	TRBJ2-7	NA	ASSLVAGYEQY
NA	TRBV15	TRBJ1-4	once	ATSRARRGLNEKLF
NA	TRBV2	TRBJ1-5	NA	ASSVEGVHQPQH
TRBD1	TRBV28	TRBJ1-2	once	ASSSGQGYGYT
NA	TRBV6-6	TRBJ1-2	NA	ASSYSAGRYGYT
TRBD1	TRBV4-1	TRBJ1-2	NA	ASSHVPGQVQANYGYT
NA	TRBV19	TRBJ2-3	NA	ASSDLTTPDTQY
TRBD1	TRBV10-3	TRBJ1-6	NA	AISPGQGGSPLH
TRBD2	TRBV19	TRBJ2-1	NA	ASSTSGLYLNEQF
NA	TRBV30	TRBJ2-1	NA	AWKQPLEEQF
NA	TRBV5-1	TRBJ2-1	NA	ASSLSGAGYNEQF
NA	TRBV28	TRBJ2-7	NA	ASSPRRTGWGEQY
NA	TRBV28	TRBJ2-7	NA	ASSFASLKRQYEQY
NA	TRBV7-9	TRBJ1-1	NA	ASSSRQTGMNTEAF
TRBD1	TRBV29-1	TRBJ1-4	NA	SVLDRFRKSGEKLF
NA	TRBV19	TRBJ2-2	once	ATKNGGARDTGELF
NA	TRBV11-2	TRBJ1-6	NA	ASSSDNSPLH
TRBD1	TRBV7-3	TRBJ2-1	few	ASSPQGARNEQF
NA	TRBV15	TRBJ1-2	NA	ATSMGGTHGYSDYGYT
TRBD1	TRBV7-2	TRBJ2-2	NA	ASSLTGGTGELF
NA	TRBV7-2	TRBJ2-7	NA	ASSLHRGTYEQY
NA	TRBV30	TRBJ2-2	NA	ASSRQLSTGELF
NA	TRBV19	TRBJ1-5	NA	ASDREPYSNQPQH
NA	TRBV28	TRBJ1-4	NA	ASSLGDLGGKLF
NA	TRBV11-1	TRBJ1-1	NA	ASSLALQGSAF
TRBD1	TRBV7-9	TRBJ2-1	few	ASSFWDRGYEQF
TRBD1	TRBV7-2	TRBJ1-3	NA	ATTGVGAGNTIY
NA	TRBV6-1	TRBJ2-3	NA	ASSVLTDTQY
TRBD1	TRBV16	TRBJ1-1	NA	ASSLTSGQVNTEAF
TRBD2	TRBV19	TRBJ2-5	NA	ASSAAGGNQETQY
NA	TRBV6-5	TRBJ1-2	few	ASSYSGRVDYGYT
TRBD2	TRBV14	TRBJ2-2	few	ASSSPGRVNTGELF
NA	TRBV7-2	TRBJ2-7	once	ASSLGPNSYEQY
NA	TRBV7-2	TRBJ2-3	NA	ASSFRIGDTQY
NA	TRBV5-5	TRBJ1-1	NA	ASSWDPRWGPEAF